This T cell receptor (beta chain) originates from a study of control samples from healthy donors and cancer patients. Clones were read by immunoSEQ multiplex PCR, and TCRdb kept only the in-frame ones, dropping some. This table has fewer than 90,000 clones, 75% to 90% appearing once. Source material: blood. The clonotype originates from a middle-aged man in good health.

The CDR3 here is CASTRGPEEKLFF. The CDR3 DNA follows: TGTGCCAGCACCCGTGGACCGGAAGAAAAACTGTTTTTT. This chain links TRBV13 with TRBJ1-4; D is unresolved. The germline gives CDR1 PRHDT, CDR2 FYEKMQ (reference sequence). The ends were cut back, 7 bases at V and 8 bases at J, with 14 bases in the middle. This CDR3 region has 13 residues.